This passage covers 31 T cell receptor beta chains from one sample sequenced in a study of T cells after posttransplantation cyclophosphamide. Clones were sequenced by immunoSEQ multiplex PCR, and TCRdb holds only the in-frame ones, with some missing. The sample includes about 15,000 clones, 94% of them seen just once. Cells defined as naive were viable CD3+CD4+ or CD3+CD8+ and CCR7+CD45RA+CD45RO-CD95-CD27+CD28+. Material for sequencing was naive CD4+ T cells sorted from blood. Every receptor here comes from a woman between 50 and 59 years old in good health and a related stem cell transplant donor.

The chain has TRBV6-5 and TRBJ2-7; TRBD2 is a possible D gene (6 bases). This CDR3 has 14 amino acids. Germline assignment: CDR1 MNHEY and CDR2 SVGAGI. Trimming took 6 bases from V and 5 from J, leaving 17 bases between them. In DNA form, the CDR3 reads TGTGCCAGCAGCCTTCGGACCCCGGGGGACGAGCAGTACTTC. This gives the protein CASSLRTPGDEQYF.

A remark on this clone: The junction and the germline gene differ at one end; a read error may be behind it. The chain employs TRBV27 and TRBJ2-2, with a weak D call TRBD1 (6 bases). Germline CDR1 MNHEY, CDR2 SMNVEV (reference sequence). This CDR3 has 15 residues. CDR3 residues: CVSSHGTLKYGELFF. CDR3 sequence (DNA): TGTGTCAGCAGTCACGGGACACTCAAATACGGGGAGCTGTTTTTT.

The chain employs TRBV7-9 and TRBJ2-1, with 9 bases fitting TRBD2. Unmatched junction bases numbered 4, after V lost 3 bases and J lost 4 bases. This CDR3 has 15 residues. From germline, CDR1 is SEHNR and CDR2 FQNEAQ (reference sequence). CDR3 sequence (DNA): TGTGCCAGCAGCTTCGCGGGAGGGCCGTACAATGAGCAGTTCTTC. Protein sequence: CASSFAGGPYNEQFF.

The J gene is TRBJ2-3, the V gene TRBV19, with a tentative D call TRBD1 (5 bases). V was cut by 6 bases and J by 2 bases, with 15 bases left in between. CDR1 LNHDA and CDR2 SQIVND come from the germline V gene (reference sequence). There are 15 residues in the CDR3. This CDR3 is CASRGGDSHTDTQYF. CDR3 DNA sequence: TGTGCCAGTAGAGGCGGAGACAGCCACACAGATACGCAGTATTTT.

In its sample, this clone was seen a few times. The chain recombines TRBV5-1 with TRBJ1-1; D is uncertain. The CDR3 is 14 amino acids. Germline V gene sequence: CDR1 SGHRS, CDR2 YFSETQ. The CDR3 sequence is CSSRLGSGTTEAFF. In DNA, the CDR3 is TGCTCATCACGGCTCGGGTCGGGAACAACTGAAGCTTTCTTT.

V usage is TRBV19 and J usage is TRBJ2-2; possible D gene TRBD1, 6 bases. The length of the CDR3 is 15 residues. Trimming shortened V by 5 bases and J by 6 bases, and 16 bases separated the two germline ends. CDR1 and CDR2 from the germline V gene are LNHDA and SQIVND (reference sequence). CDR3 amino acids: CASSSQGIYAGELFF. The CDR3 DNA follows: TGTGCCAGTAGTTCCCAGGGGATCTACGCCGGGGAGCTGTTTTTT.

This rearrangement joins TRBV15 to TRBJ2-2, with D unclear. In germline, CDR1 is LNHNV, CDR2 YYDKDF (reference sequence). The CDR3 spans 14 residues. The V and J ends lost 1 base and 4 bases respectively, with 7 bases between them. The CDR3 protein is CATSRVSGTGELFF. The CDR3 DNA follows: TGTGCCACCAGCAGAGTATCCGGCACCGGGGAGCTGTTTTTT.

A note on this clone: The identical CDR3 is also encoded by other nucleotide sequences in the sample. V is TRBV4-3 and J is TRBJ1-4; a weak D match, TRBD1 (5 bases). Germline CDR1 reads LGHNA; CDR2 reads YSLEER. V shed 6 bases and J shed 0 bases, with 17 bases lying between them. The CDR3 has 17 amino acids. DNA of the CDR3: TGCGCCAGCAGACCCAGGGATTCTATCGCAACTAATGAAAAACTGTTTTTT. Translated: CASRPRDSIATNEKLFF.

The chain combines TRBV5-3 with TRBJ2-7; 7 bases align to TRBD2. TRBV5-3 belongs to the ORF category, with a function that is uncertain. The J segment lost 0 bases and the V segment lost 1 base, leaving 7 bases of the junction unmatched. The CDR3 has 16 residues. The CDR3 here is CARSLRTRGSSYEQYF. The DNA for the CDR3 is TGTGCCAGAAGCTTGAGGACTAGAGGCTCCTCCTACGAGCAGTACTTC.

The chain has TRBV2 and TRBJ1-4; D unclear. This CDR3 is 12 amino acids long. Germline V lookup: CDR1 SNHLY, CDR2 FYNNEI. V was shortened by 8 bases and J by 6 bases, with 10 bases between the two germline ends. The CDR3 region has the DNA TGTGCCAGCGAGTTTGGAGATGAAAAACTGTTTTTT. Amino acids: CASEFGDEKLFF.

This chain joins TRBV30 and TRBJ2-3, with 7 nucleotides matching TRBD1. Germline CDR1 GTSNPN, CDR2 SVGIG (reference sequence). The CDR3 has 14 residues. J gave up 3 bases and V 5 bases, and 8 bases lay outside the gene matches. CDR3 coding DNA: TGTGCCTGGGCTGAGGACAGGAGGACAGATACGCAGTATTTT. It encodes CAWAEDRRTDTQYF. Combining the CDR3 with reference TRBV30 and TRBJ2-3 gives the whole variable domain SQTIHQWPATLVQPVGSPLSLECTVEGTSNPNLYWYRQAAGRGLQLLFYSVGIGQISSEVPQNLSASRPQDRQFILSSKKLLLSDSGFYLCAWAEDRRTDTQYFGPGTRLTVL.

The chain links TRBV4-2 to TRBJ1-1; weak D call: TRBD1 (5 bases). Germline values: CDR1 LGHNA, CDR2 YNFKEQ. CDR3 length: 15 residues. Trimming removed 7 bases at V and 4 bases at J, with 19 bases between. Here the CDR3 DNA reads TGTGCCAGCACCCCGTGGGAGCGGGGGGGCACTGAAGCTTTCTTT. Translation: CASTPWERGGTEAFF.

The CDR3 is CASSSVGITYNEQFF. The CDR3 DNA reads TGTGCCAGCAGTTCAGTCGGGATTACCTACAATGAGCAGTTCTTC. The V and J genes are TRBV6-5 and TRBJ2-1, with D possibly matching TRBD2 (5 bases). Germline V gene lookup returns CDR1 MNHEY and CDR2 SVGAGI. This CDR3 has 15 amino acids. Deletions cut 4 bases from V and 2 bases from J, with 12 bases between.

The chain employs TRBV5-6 and TRBJ2-5; tentatively, D is TRBD2 (5 bases). Germline-derived CDR1 and CDR2 are SGHDT and YYEEEE. Trimming cost V 0 bases and J 4 bases, with 16 bases left between them. CDR3 length equals 16 residues. CDR3 loop: CASSLASGSPGETQYF. DNA for the CDR3: TGTGCCAGCAGCTTGGCGTCGGGATCGCCGGGAGAGACCCAGTACTTC.

This clone was observed a single time. This chain links TRBV18 with TRBJ2-3; 9 bases fit TRBD2. This CDR3 contains 19 residues. The trim removed 1 base at V and 2 bases at J, leaving 13 bases unmatched. Per the germline V gene, CDR1 is KGHSH and CDR2 is LQKENI. The CDR3 sequence is CASSPRSQGLADNTDTQYF. DNA for the CDR3: TGTGCCAGCTCACCACGGTCCCAGGGACTAGCCGATAACACAGATACGCAGTATTTT.

This sequence joins TRBV29-1 and TRBJ2-1; 7 bases align to TRBD2. This CDR3 is built from 16 residues. The ends lost 5 bases at V and 7 bases at J; junction bases unmatched: 17. Germline V CDR1 and CDR2: SQVTM, ANQGSEA. CDR3 coding DNA: TGCAGCGTTTCCGGCGGCGGGGCGGGAGTCGCAAATGAGCAGTTCTTC. This encodes CSVSGGGAGVANEQFF.

The chain uses TRBV14 and TRBJ2-7; tentative D call: TRBD1 (6 bases). V gave up 6 bases and J gave up 3 bases, with 15 bases separating them. CDR1 SGHDN and CDR2 FVKESK come from the germline V gene. This CDR3 contains 14 residues. The CDR3 sequence: CASRPTGINYEQYF. The CDR3 DNA reads TGTGCCAGCAGACCTACAGGGATAAACTACGAGCAGTACTTC.

The chain joins TRBV18 to TRBJ1-2; 9 bases align to TRBD1. Unmatched junction bases numbered 5, after V lost 3 bases and J lost 0 bases. Per the germline V gene, CDR1 is KGHSH and CDR2 is LQKENI. The CDR3 length is 16 residues. The DNA for the CDR3 is TGTGCCAGCTCACCGGGACAGGGCAGATCTAACTATGGCTACACCTTC. As protein: CASSPGQGRSNYGYTF.

This clone was counted a single time. This chain uses TRBV5-5 with TRBJ2-7, with unresolved D. Per germline, CDR1 SGHKS and CDR2 YYEKEE (reference sequence). V was pared by 4 bases and J by 2 bases, with 7 bases between. This CDR3 is built from 12 residues. The CDR3 sequence is CASSPDTYEQYF. The CDR3 bases are TGTGCCAGCAGCCCAGACACCTACGAGCAGTACTTC. Using reference TRBV5-5 and TRBJ2-7 for the parts outside the CDR3, the full variable domain is DAGVTQSPTHLIKTRGQQVTLRCSPISGHKSVSWYQQVLGQGPQFIFQYYEKEERGRGNFPDRFSARQFPNYSSELNVNALLLGDSALYLCASSPDTYEQYFGPGTRLTVT.

DNA of the CDR3: TGTGCCAGCAGACGGACAGGCGCTATTGGGGAAAAACTGTTTTTT. This translates into CASRRTGAIGEKLFF. The chain carries TRBV6-5 and TRBJ1-4; 7 bases map to TRBD1. This CDR3 comprises 15 residues. CDR1 is MNHEY, CDR2 SVGAGI, per germline. Trimming removed 6 bases from V and 8 bases from J; junction bases left unmatched: 12.

This chain connects TRBV29-1 to TRBJ1-5; possibly TRBD1 for D (6 bases). Germline CDR1 reads SQVTM; CDR2 reads ANQGSEA. This CDR3 has 14 amino acids. V lost 4 bases and J 5 bases, leaving 15 bases between the germline ends. CDR3 sequence: CSVASGTSYQPQHF. CDR3 DNA sequence: TGCAGCGTTGCGTCGGGGACATCTTATCAGCCCCAGCATTTT.

The V call is TRBV15, the J call TRBJ2-2, with 7 nucleotides matching TRBD1. After removal of 7 bases from V and 5 bases from J, the junction contained 13 bases not matched to a gene. The CDR3 length is 16 residues. The V gene's germline CDR1 is LNHNV and CDR2 YYDKDF (reference sequence). The CDR3 loop is CATNHWQGVNTGELFF. The CDR3 DNA reads as TGTGCCACCAATCATTGGCAGGGGGTCAATACCGGGGAGCTGTTTTTT.

The sample holds one count of this clone. The chain has TRBV7-8 and TRBJ2-7, with 8 bases lining up with TRBD1. The CDR3 contains 14 residues. With 5 bases clipped from V and 7 bases from J, the junction kept 10 bases outside the gene matches. Germline CDR1 reads SGHVS; CDR2 reads FQNEAQ. The DNA of the CDR3 is TGTGCCAGCAGCGCACTCGGACAGGGTGGAGAGCAGTACTTC. This gives the protein CASSALGQGGEQYF.

This clone showed up just once. The chain links TRBV5-1 to TRBJ1-6; TRBD1 might be the D (5 bases). The CDR3 runs 14 residues. Germline loops: CDR1 SGHRS, CDR2 YFSETQ. Trimming stripped 4 bases from V and 8 bases from J, with 13 bases between. The CDR3 sequence is CASSEGAGHSPLHF. The DNA for the CDR3 is TGCGCCAGCAGCGAAGGGGCTGGCCATTCACCCCTCCACTTT.

The V and J genes are TRBV9 and TRBJ2-3; the D is unclear. Trimming took off 0 bases at V and 6 bases at J, with 11 bases between the two ends. The germline V gene encodes CDR1 SGDLS and CDR2 YYNGEE. The CDR3 contains 14 residues. CDR3 region: CASSVVGIRDTQYF. The CDR3 DNA reads TGTGCCAGCAGCGTAGTTGGTATTCGGGATACGCAGTATTTT.

This chain joins TRBV28 and TRBJ1-5; D is unresolved. There are 15 residues in the CDR3. Trimming removed 3 bases from V and 0 bases from J, with 9 bases in between. From germline, CDR1 is MDHEN and CDR2 SYDVKM. The CDR3: CASSFSHYSNQPQHF. The CDR3 DNA follows: TGTGCCAGCAGTTTTTCCCACTATAGCAATCAGCCCCAGCATTTT.

The genes are TRBV28 and TRBJ2-7; D might be TRBD2 (7 bases). Trimming shortened V by 5 bases and J by 4 bases, and 15 bases separated the two germline ends. Per germline, CDR1 MDHEN and CDR2 SYDVKM. The CDR3 runs to 14 residues. The CDR3 bases are TGTGCCAGCAGTCCACTAGCGAGGGGGTACGAGCAGTACTTC. This codes for CASSPLARGYEQYF.

For the CDR3, the DNA is TGTGCCAGCAGCAGGGCGAACACTGAAGCTTTCTTT. It yields the protein CASSRANTEAFF. The gene calls are TRBV2 and TRBJ1-1, with D perhaps TRBD1 (5 bases). V was clipped by 6 bases and J by 1 base, with 6 bases between them. The V gene's germline CDR1 is SNHLY and CDR2 FYNNEI. CDR3 length equals 12 residues.

This clone occurred once. The chain couples TRBV18 to TRBJ1-1; TRBD1 agrees at 7 bases. The CDR3 loop spans 14 amino acids. CDR1 and CDR2 from the germline V gene are KGHSH and LQKENI. V shed 2 bases and J 5 bases; nucleotides not matched to a gene: 5. CDR3 sequence (DNA): TGTGCCAGCTCACCATACCAGGGGGAAACTGAAGCTTTCTTT. Its protein product is CASSPYQGETEAFF.

This clone occurred once. The gene calls are TRBV5-1 and TRBJ2-1; 13 bases line up with TRBD2. This CDR3 spans 17 amino acids. Germline V lookup: CDR1 SGHRS, CDR2 YFSETQ. V gave up 0 bases and J gave up 9 bases; unmatched junction bases: 9. Here the CDR3 reads CASSLGGLAGVCPEQFF. The CDR3 DNA sequence: TGCGCCAGCAGCTTGGGAGGACTAGCGGGAGTTTGTCCTGAGCAGTTCTTC.

The chain uses TRBV11-2 and TRBJ2-5, with 9 bases aligning to TRBD1. In germline, CDR1 is SGHAT, CDR2 FQNNGV. After removal of 5 bases from V and 3 bases from J, the junction contained 4 bases not matched to a gene. There are 14 residues in the CDR3. The CDR3 loop reads CASSNTGGEETQYF. CDR3 nucleotides: TGTGCCAGCAGCAATACAGGGGGCGAAGAGACCCAGTACTTC.